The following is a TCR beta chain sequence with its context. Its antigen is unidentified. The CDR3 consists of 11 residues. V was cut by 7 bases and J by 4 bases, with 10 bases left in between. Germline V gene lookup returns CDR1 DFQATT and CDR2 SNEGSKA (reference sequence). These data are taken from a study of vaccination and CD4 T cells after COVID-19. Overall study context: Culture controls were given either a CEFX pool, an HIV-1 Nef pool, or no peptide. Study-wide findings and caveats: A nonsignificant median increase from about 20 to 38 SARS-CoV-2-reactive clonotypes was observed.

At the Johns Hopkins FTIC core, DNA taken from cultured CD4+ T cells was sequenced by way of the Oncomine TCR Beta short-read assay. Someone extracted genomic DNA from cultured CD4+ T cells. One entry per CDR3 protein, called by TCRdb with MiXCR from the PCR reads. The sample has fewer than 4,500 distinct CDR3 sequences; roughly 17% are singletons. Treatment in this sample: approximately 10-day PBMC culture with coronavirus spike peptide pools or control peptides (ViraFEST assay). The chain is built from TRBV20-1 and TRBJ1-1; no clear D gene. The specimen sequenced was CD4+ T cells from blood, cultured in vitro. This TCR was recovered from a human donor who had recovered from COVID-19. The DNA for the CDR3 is TGCAGTGGCGAGGTTAGCACTGAAGCTTTCTTT. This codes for CSGEVSTEAFF.